A selection of T cell receptor beta chains follows, all from one sample in a study. TCRdb reprocessed the reads via MiXCR and lists one record per CDR3 protein. The sample lists nearly 15,000 distinct CDR3 sequences; around 35% were seen once. The sample consisted of blood. Source of these receptors: a human donor. The CDR3 runs from the conserved cysteine through the conserved F or W. The D gene is left open where the match is weak. Part of the rows lack a size; the others show once, few, many or a class for expanded clones.

TRBJ1-1	NA	TRBV4-2	NA	TGTGCCAGCAGCCAAGATCAGGGGTTGAACACTGAAGCTTTCTTT	CASSQDQGLNTEAFF
TRBJ2-7	TRBD1	TRBV19	NA	TGTGCCAGTAGTATAGGACAGGGAGTCCCCAAGGCGCAGTACTTC	CASSIGQGVPKAQYF
TRBJ2-7	TRBD2	TRBV4-3	once	TGCGCCAGCAGCCTCCTCTCAGGGACTAGCGGTTCTTACGAGCAGTACTTC	CASSLLSGTSGSYEQYF
TRBJ2-7	NA	TRBV29-1	NA	TGCAGCGTTGACGGGAGCTCCTACGAGCAGTACTTC	CSVDGSSYEQYF
TRBJ2-2	TRBD2	TRBV4-1	NA	TGCGCCAGCAGCAGTTCGATAAGCGGCCGCCATGGAGGGAGGGAAATCGGGGAGCTGTTTTTT	CASSSSISGRHGGREIGELFF
TRBJ2-1	TRBD2	TRBV4-3	many	TGCGCCAGCAGCCTCCAAGCGGGAGGGCGATTTGAGCAGTTCTTC	CASSLQAGGRFEQFF
TRBJ2-1	TRBD2	TRBV20-1	NA	TGCAGTGCTAGAATGCTAGCGGGAGAAATGGATGAGCAGTTCTTC	CSARMLAGEMDEQFF
TRBJ1-1	NA	TRBV20-1	few	TGCAGTGCTAGGAACCCCACTGAAGCTTTCTTT	CSARNPTEAFF
TRBJ2-7	TRBD1	TRBV18	NA	TGTGCTAGAGATATCCAGGGGGCGGGCGAGCAGTACTTC	CARDIQGAGEQYF
TRBJ1-2	NA	TRBV30	many	TGTGCCTGGACGCCCGACAACTATGGCTACACCTTC	CAWTPDNYGYTF
TRBJ1-2	NA	TRBV29-1	medium-sized	TGCAGCGTTGTGCTTTTTGGGGGCTACACCTTC	CSVVLFGGYTF
TRBJ2-5	TRBD1	TRBV9	NA	TGTGCCAGCAGCGTTTCGTCCGGGACAGGGAAAGAGACCCAGTACTTC	CASSVSSGTGKETQYF
TRBJ2-2	TRBD2	TRBV4-3	many	TGCGCCAGCAGCCGGCACAGGGGTAGCGGGAGCTGGGACACCGGGGAGCTGTTTTTT	CASSRHRGSGSWDTGELFF
TRBJ2-1	NA	TRBV28	NA	TGTGCCTACGACCCGGGACAATTTTACAATGAGCAGTTCTTC	CAYDPGQFYNEQFF
TRBJ1-6	NA	TRBV30	NA	TGTGCCTGGAGTCCTTCACCCCTCCACTTT	CAWSPSPLHF
TRBJ2-7	NA	TRBV30	NA	TGTGCCTGGAGGACCTCCAACACTGAAGCTTACTTC	CAWRTSNTEAYF
TRBJ2-1	NA	TRBV7-3	NA	TGTGCCAGCAGCCCAGTCCCGGGACCCTACAATGAGCAGTTCTTC	CASSPVPGPYNEQFF
TRBJ2-2	TRBD1	TRBV30	NA	TGTAACATTGTGGGGACAGGGAAGTCCGGGGAGCTGTTTTTT	CNIVGTGKSGELFF
TRBJ1-1	NA	TRBV29-1	NA	TGCAGCGTTGCTTTTGGGACGGTGAACACTGAAGCTTTCTTT	CSVAFGTVNTEAFF
TRBJ2-5	NA	TRBV14	NA	TGTGCCAGCAGCCAAGGGGGCCGTGACCAAGAGACCCAGTACTTC	CASSQGGRDQETQYF
TRBJ1-1	NA	TRBV5-1	many	TGCGCCAGCAGCTACAAGAACACTGAAGCTTTCTTT	CASSYKNTEAFF
TRBJ2-1	NA	TRBV5-1	once	TGCACCAATCAGGGGCTCCTCTCCTACAATGAGCAGTTCTTC	CTNQGLLSYNEQFF
TRBJ1-1	NA	TRBV4-2	many	TGTGCCAGCAGCCAAGCCCAGACAGCAAACACTGAAGCTTTCTTT	CASSQAQTANTEAFF
TRBJ1-1	NA	TRBV30	medium-sized	TGTGCCTCAAGCAAGGGGAGGTACACTGAAGCTTTCTTT	CASSKGRYTEAFF
TRBJ1-1	TRBD1	TRBV20-1	NA	TGCAGTGCGTGTGACAGGGGGCTGGATGAAGCTTTCTTT	CSACDRGLDEAFF
TRBJ1-2	TRBD1	TRBV20-1	medium-sized	TGCAGTGCTCTGAATACAGGGGGAGCTGGCTACACCTTC	CSALNTGGAGYTF
TRBJ2-7	NA	TRBV4-3	NA	TGTGCCAGCAACCAAGAATTTGCTAGTAGTAACTCCTACGAGCAGTACTTC	CASNQEFASSNSYEQYF
TRBJ2-7	TRBD2	TRBV29-1	NA	TGCAGCGTTGAAGGCGGGAGACGGTACGAGCAGTACTTC	CSVEGGRRYEQYF
TRBJ2-6	NA	TRBV4-3	large	TGCGCCAGCAGCCAAGATCTTTCGTCTGGGGCCAACGTCCTGACTTTC	CASSQDLSSGANVLTF
TRBJ2-3	TRBD2	TRBV29-1	few	TGCAGCGTGGGACTAGCAGATACGCAGTATTTT	CSVGLADTQYF
TRBJ2-7	TRBD2	TRBV29-1	NA	TGCAGCGTTGAAGGCGGGAGATTGGGAGAGCAGTACTTC	CSVEGGRLGEQYF
TRBJ2-1	NA	TRBV6-1	NA	TGTGCCAGCAGTGAACAGGGTTCCTCCTACAATGAGCAGTTCTTC	CASSEQGSSYNEQFF
TRBJ1-1	NA	TRBV30	many	TGTGCCTGGAAGCCTCGGGCCAGGCCTAACACTGAAGCTTTCTTT	CAWKPRARPNTEAFF
TRBJ2-2	NA	TRBV20-1	many	TGCAGTGCTTTCAGGACCCGTTCGACCGGGGAGCTGTTTTTT	CSAFRTRSTGELFF
TRBJ1-6	TRBD1	TRBV14	NA	TGTGCCAGCTCACCCTCCACAGGGGTTAATTCACCCCTCCACTTT	CASSPSTGVNSPLHF
TRBJ1-1	NA	TRBV20-1	medium-sized	TGCAGTGCTACCCCGTCCGGGGACCTGGGCACTGAAGCTTTCTTT	CSATPSGDLGTEAFF
TRBJ1-1	NA	TRBV30	NA	TGTGCCATGGAGGGAGGCACTGAAGCTTTCTTT	CAMEGGTEAFF